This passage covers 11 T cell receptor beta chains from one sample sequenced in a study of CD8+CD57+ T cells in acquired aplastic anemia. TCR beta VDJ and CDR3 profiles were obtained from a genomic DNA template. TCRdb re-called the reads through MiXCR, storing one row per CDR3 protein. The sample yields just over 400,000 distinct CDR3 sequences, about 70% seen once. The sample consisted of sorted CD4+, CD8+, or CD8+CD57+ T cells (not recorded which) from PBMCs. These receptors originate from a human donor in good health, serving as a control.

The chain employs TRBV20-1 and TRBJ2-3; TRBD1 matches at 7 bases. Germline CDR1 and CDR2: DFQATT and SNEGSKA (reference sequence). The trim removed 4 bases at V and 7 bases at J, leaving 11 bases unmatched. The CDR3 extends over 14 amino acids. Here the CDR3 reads CSAIQRTGTNTQYF. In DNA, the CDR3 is TGCAGTGCTATCCAACGGACAGGTACAAATACGCAGTATTTT.

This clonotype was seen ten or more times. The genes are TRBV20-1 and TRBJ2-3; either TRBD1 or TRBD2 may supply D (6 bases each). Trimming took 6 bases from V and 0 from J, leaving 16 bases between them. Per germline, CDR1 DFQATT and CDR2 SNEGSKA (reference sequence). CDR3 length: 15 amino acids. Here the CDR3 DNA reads TGCAGTGCGAACGGGGGCGGGGTTAGCACAGATACGCAGTATTTT. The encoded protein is CSANGGGVSTDTQYF.

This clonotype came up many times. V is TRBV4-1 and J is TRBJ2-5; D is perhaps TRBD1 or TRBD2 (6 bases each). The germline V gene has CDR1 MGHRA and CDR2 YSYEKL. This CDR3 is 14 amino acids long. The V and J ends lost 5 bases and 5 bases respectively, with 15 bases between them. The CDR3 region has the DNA TGCGCCAGCAGCACCGGGGGTCAGGGGGAGACCCAGTACTTC. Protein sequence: CASSTGGQGETQYF.

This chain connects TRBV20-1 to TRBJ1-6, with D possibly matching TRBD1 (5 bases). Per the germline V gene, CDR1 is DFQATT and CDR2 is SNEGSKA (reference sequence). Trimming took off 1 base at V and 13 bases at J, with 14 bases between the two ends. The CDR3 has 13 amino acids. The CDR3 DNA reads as TGCAGTGCTAGAGGGGGGTCAGATACGCCCCTCCACTTT. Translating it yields CSARGGSDTPLHF.

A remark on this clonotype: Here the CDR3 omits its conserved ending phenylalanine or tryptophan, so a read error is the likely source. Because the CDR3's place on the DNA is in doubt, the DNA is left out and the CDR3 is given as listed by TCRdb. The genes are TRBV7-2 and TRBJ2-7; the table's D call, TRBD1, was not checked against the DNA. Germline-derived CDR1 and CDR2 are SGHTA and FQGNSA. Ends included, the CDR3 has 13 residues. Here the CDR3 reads CASSKQGGESSYI.

Written as DNA, the CDR3 is TGTGCCAGCAGCCTCGGGACAGGAACCTACGAGCAGTACTTCTTC. This translates into CASSLGTGTYEQYFF. The rearrangement uses TRBV7-4 and TRBJ2-1; 8 positions agree with TRBD1. The germline V gene has CDR1 SGHVT and CDR2 SQSDAQ. The CDR3 contains 15 residues. The ends lost 5 bases at V and 16 bases at J; junction bases unmatched: 19.

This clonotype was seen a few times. The CDR3 region is CANTDGVPSEQYF. DNA for the CDR3: TGTGCCAATACCGACGGGGTCCCCAGCGAGCAGTACTTC. This chain links TRBV7-3 with TRBJ2-7; D perhaps matches TRBD2 (5 bases). The CDR3 contains 13 residues. Trimming took 10 bases from V and 6 from J, leaving 19 bases between them. In germline, CDR1 is SGHTA, CDR2 FQGTGA.

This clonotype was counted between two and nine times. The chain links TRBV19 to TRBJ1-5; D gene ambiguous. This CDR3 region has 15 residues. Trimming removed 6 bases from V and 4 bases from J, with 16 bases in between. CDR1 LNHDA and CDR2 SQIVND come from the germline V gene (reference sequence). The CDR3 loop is CASSTIWGRNQPQHF. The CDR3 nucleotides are TGTGCCAGTAGCACGATCTGGGGTAGGAATCAGCCCCAGCATTTT.

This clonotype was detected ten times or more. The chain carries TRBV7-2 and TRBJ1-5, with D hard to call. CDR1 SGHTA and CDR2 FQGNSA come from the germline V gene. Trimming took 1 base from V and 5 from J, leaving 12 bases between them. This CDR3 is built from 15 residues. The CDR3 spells CASSLVYKNDQPQHF. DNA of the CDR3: TGTGCCAGCAGCTTAGTTTACAAGAATGATCAGCCCCAGCATTTT.

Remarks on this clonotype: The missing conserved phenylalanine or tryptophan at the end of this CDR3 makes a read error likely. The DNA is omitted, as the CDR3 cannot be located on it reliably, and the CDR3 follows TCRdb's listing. This chain's CDR3 is CASSPPYEEYFGP. This chain links TRBV7-2 with TRBJ2-5; TRBD2 reflects the table's D call only, with no check against the DNA. The CDR3 sequence runs 13 residues, both termini included. Germline V gives CDR1 SGHTA, CDR2 FQGNSA.

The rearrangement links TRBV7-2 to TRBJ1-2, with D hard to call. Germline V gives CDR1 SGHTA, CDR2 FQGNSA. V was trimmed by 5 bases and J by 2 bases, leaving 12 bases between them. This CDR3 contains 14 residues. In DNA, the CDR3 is TGTGCCAGCAGCCCCTCCGACGGCAACTATGGCTACACCTTC. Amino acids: CASSPSDGNYGYTF. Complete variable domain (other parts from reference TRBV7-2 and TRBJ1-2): GAGVSQSPSNKVTEKGKDVELRCDPISGHTALYWYRQSLGQGLEFLIYFQGNSAPDKSGLPSDRFSAERTGGSVSTLTIQRTQQEDSAVYLCASSPSDGNYGYTFGSGTRLTVV.